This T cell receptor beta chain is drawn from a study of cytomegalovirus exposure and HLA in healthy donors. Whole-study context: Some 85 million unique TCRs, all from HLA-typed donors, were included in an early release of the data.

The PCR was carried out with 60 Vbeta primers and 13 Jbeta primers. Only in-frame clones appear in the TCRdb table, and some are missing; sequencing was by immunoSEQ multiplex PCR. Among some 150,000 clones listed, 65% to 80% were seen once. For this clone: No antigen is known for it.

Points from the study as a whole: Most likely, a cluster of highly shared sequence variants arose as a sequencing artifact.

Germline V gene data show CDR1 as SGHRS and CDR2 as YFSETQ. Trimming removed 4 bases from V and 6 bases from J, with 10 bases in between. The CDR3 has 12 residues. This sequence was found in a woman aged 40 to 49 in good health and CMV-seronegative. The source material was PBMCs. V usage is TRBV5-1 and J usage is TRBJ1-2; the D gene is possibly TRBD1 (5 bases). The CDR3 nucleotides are TGCGCCAGCAGCGCCGGAGGGGATGGCTACACCTTC. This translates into CASSAGGDGYTF.